Listed below are T cell receptor beta chains from one sample, sequenced in a study of PD-L1 blockade in urothelial cancer. Profiling relied on immunoSEQ multiplex PCR, and the TCRdb table lists in-frame clones only, not all of them. The sample holds approximately 90,000 clones, approximately 87% seen once. Sequencing was performed on PBMCs, taken around atezolizumab (anti-PD-L1) treatment. The receptors were gathered from a man aged 55 to 70 with urothelial cancer. Each CDR3 is given with its conserved first and last residue. A D gene is named only where the DNA matches it firmly. Size values are once, few and many counts, or a class for expanded clones, and some rows have none.

d_call: TRBD2; v_call: TRBV10-1; clone_size: .; j_call: TRBJ2-2; cdr3_aa: CASSPSGSSGTGELFF; cdr3_nt: TGCGCCAGCAGCCCTAGCGGGAGTTCTGGCACCGGGGAGCTGTTTTTT
d_call: .; v_call: TRBV5-1; clone_size: .; j_call: TRBJ1-6; cdr3_aa: CASRFGQRAGESPLHF; cdr3_nt: TGCGCCAGCCGATTCGGGCAGCGGGCGGGAGAATCACCCCTCCACTTT
d_call: TRBD1; v_call: TRBV9; clone_size: .; j_call: TRBJ2-7; cdr3_aa: CASSVRQGWDEQYF; cdr3_nt: TGTGCCAGCAGCGTCCGACAGGGATGGGACGAGCAGTACTTC
d_call: TRBD2; v_call: TRBV29-1; clone_size: few; j_call: TRBJ2-3; cdr3_aa: CSVATSGRTDTQYF; cdr3_nt: TGCAGCGTGGCGACTAGCGGGAGAACAGATACGCAGTATTTT
d_call: TRBD1; v_call: TRBV4-1; clone_size: .; j_call: TRBJ1-3; cdr3_aa: CASSVQGFGGNTIYF; cdr3_nt: TGCGCCAGCAGCGTACAGGGGTTTGGTGGAAACACCATATATTTT
d_call: TRBD1; v_call: TRBV7-2; clone_size: .; j_call: TRBJ1-4; cdr3_aa: CASSSQRGTGYEKLFF; cdr3_nt: TGTGCCAGCAGCTCCCAACGGGGGACAGGGTACGAAAAACTGTTTTTT
d_call: TRBD2; v_call: TRBV29-1; clone_size: once; j_call: TRBJ2-5; cdr3_aa: CSVEDQLAGRNSQETQYF; cdr3_nt: TGCAGCGTTGAAGATCAGCTAGCGGGGCGTAATTCCCAAGAGACCCAGTACTTC
d_call: .; v_call: TRBV5-3; clone_size: .; j_call: TRBJ1-5; cdr3_aa: CARRWRRRPGKSQHF; cdr3_nt: TGTGCCAGAAGGTGGCGGCGACGCCCGGGAAAGTCCCAGCATTTT
d_call: TRBD1; v_call: TRBV11-1; clone_size: .; j_call: TRBJ2-1; cdr3_aa: CASSPRGRSYNEQFF; cdr3_nt: TGTGCCAGCAGCCCCAGGGGGAGATCCTACAATGAGCAGTTCTTC
d_call: TRBD1; v_call: TRBV6-1; clone_size: few; j_call: TRBJ1-1; cdr3_aa: CASNDRVVEAFF; cdr3_nt: TGTGCCAGCAACGACAGGGTGGTTGAAGCTTTCTTT
d_call: .; v_call: TRBV5-1; clone_size: .; j_call: TRBJ2-5; cdr3_aa: CASSLGTVLETQYF; cdr3_nt: TGCGCCAGCAGCTTGGGGACAGTTTTAGAGACCCAGTACTTC
d_call: TRBD1; v_call: TRBV5-1; clone_size: .; j_call: TRBJ2-7; cdr3_aa: CASSPRGQGRDEQYF; cdr3_nt: TGCGCCAGCAGCCCCCGCGGACAGGGCCGGGACGAGCAGTACTTC
d_call: .; v_call: TRBV7-4; clone_size: once; j_call: TRBJ1-3; cdr3_aa: CASREQGEGSTIYF; cdr3_nt: TGTGCCAGCCGCGAACAGGGAGAAGGAAGCACCATATATTTT
d_call: TRBD2; v_call: TRBV25-1; clone_size: .; j_call: TRBJ2-1; cdr3_aa: CASSEPGTSGSYEQFF; cdr3_nt: TGTGCCAGCAGTGAACCCGGGACTAGCGGGAGCTATGAGCAGTTCTTC
d_call: .; v_call: TRBV11-2; clone_size: .; j_call: TRBJ1-2; cdr3_aa: CASSLAPDSHYGYTF; cdr3_nt: TGTGCCAGCAGCTTAGCCCCAGACAGTCACTATGGCTACACCTTC
d_call: .; v_call: TRBV7-8; clone_size: few; j_call: TRBJ1-2; cdr3_aa: CASSTGDPVYGYTF; cdr3_nt: TGTGCCAGCAGTACGGGGGACCCCGTTTATGGCTACACCTTC
d_call: .; v_call: TRBV7-2; clone_size: .; j_call: TRBJ1-2; cdr3_aa: CASNPERTPGYTF; cdr3_nt: TGTGCCAGCAACCCGGAGAGAACCCCCGGCTACACCTTC
d_call: .; v_call: TRBV15; clone_size: .; j_call: TRBJ1-5; cdr3_aa: CATSRELEGGQPQHF; cdr3_nt: TGTGCCACCAGCAGAGAGCTTGAGGGAGGACAGCCCCAGCATTTT
d_call: .; v_call: TRBV5-5; clone_size: .; j_call: TRBJ2-7; cdr3_aa: CASSFRGGSYEQYF; cdr3_nt: TGTGCCAGCAGCTTTCGAGGGGGTTCCTACGAGCAGTACTTC
d_call: TRBD1; v_call: TRBV27; clone_size: .; j_call: TRBJ1-2; cdr3_aa: CASRLQGAGGYTF; cdr3_nt: TGTGCCAGCAGGTTACAGGGGGCGGGCGGCTACACCTTC
d_call: TRBD1; v_call: TRBV7-6; clone_size: .; j_call: TRBJ2-7; cdr3_aa: CASSLAAGTGAEQYF; cdr3_nt: TGTGCCAGCAGCTTAGCCGCCGGGACAGGGGCCGAGCAGTACTTC
d_call: TRBD1; v_call: TRBV5-6; clone_size: .; j_call: TRBJ1-2; cdr3_aa: CASSIQGAYDYTF; cdr3_nt: TGTGCCAGCAGCATACAGGGGGCTTATGACTACACCTTC
d_call: TRBD1; v_call: TRBV19; clone_size: .; j_call: TRBJ1-1; cdr3_aa: CASSHQDRVRREAFF; cdr3_nt: TGTGCCAGTAGTCACCAGGACAGGGTGAGAAGGGAAGCTTTCTTT
d_call: TRBD2; v_call: TRBV18; clone_size: once; j_call: TRBJ2-7; cdr3_aa: CASSPLPRLAAHEQYF; cdr3_nt: TGTGCCAGCTCACCTCTCCCGAGACTAGCGGCCCACGAGCAGTACTTC
d_call: .; v_call: TRBV27; clone_size: .; j_call: TRBJ2-6; cdr3_aa: CASKAPSSGANVLTF; cdr3_nt: TGTGCCAGCAAAGCCCCTAGCTCTGGGGCCAACGTCCTGACTTTC
d_call: TRBD2; v_call: TRBV9; clone_size: .; j_call: TRBJ2-3; cdr3_aa: CASSQRPGGGTDTQYF; cdr3_nt: TGTGCCAGCAGCCAACGGCCCGGGGGGGGCACAGATACGCAGTATTTT
d_call: .; v_call: TRBV11-2; clone_size: few; j_call: TRBJ1-2; cdr3_aa: CASSLGTGSGYGYTF; cdr3_nt: TGTGCCAGCAGCTTAGGAACAGGTTCTGGCTATGGCTACACCTTC
d_call: .; v_call: TRBV4-1; clone_size: .; j_call: TRBJ2-5; cdr3_aa: CASSLFGGGPSKETQYF; cdr3_nt: TGCGCCAGCAGCCTCTTTGGGGGGGGGCCTTCTAAAGAGACCCAGTACTTC
d_call: TRBD2; v_call: TRBV5-1; clone_size: .; j_call: TRBJ2-1; cdr3_aa: CASSSLGGGGFF; cdr3_nt: TGCGCCAGCAGCTCGCTGGGGGGGGGTGGTTTCTTC
d_call: .; v_call: TRBV19; clone_size: .; j_call: TRBJ2-1; cdr3_aa: CASSPQGSYNEQFF; cdr3_nt: TGTGCCAGTAGTCCCCAGGGTTCCTACAATGAGCAGTTCTTC
d_call: TRBD1; v_call: TRBV2; clone_size: .; j_call: TRBJ2-1; cdr3_aa: CASNRDRGKGEQFF; cdr3_nt: TGTGCCAGCAACCGGGACAGGGGGAAAGGTGAGCAGTTCTTC
d_call: .; v_call: TRBV6-1; clone_size: .; j_call: TRBJ2-7; cdr3_aa: CASSELAARANYEQYF; cdr3_nt: TGTGCCAGCAGTGAACTGGCGGCGAGGGCCAACTACGAGCAGTACTTC
d_call: .; v_call: TRBV19; clone_size: .; j_call: TRBJ1-1; cdr3_aa: CASRTGGLVNTEAFF; cdr3_nt: TGTGCCAGTAGAACGGGGGGGCTCGTGAACACTGAAGCTTTCTTT
d_call: .; v_call: TRBV7-3; clone_size: .; j_call: TRBJ2-2; cdr3_aa: CASSPAPHRTGELFF; cdr3_nt: TGTGCCAGCAGCCCAGCGCCCCACAGGACCGGGGAGCTGTTTTTT
d_call: TRBD1; v_call: TRBV28; clone_size: .; j_call: TRBJ1-1; cdr3_aa: CASSPAEWTGILNTEAFF; cdr3_nt: TGTGCCAGCAGTCCAGCTGAGTGGACAGGGATTCTGAACACTGAAGCTTTCTTT
d_call: .; v_call: TRBV27; clone_size: .; j_call: TRBJ1-5; cdr3_aa: CASSLYEDQPQHF; cdr3_nt: TGTGCCAGCAGTTTATACGAGGATCAGCCCCAGCATTTT
d_call: .; v_call: TRBV7-9; clone_size: .; j_call: TRBJ1-2; cdr3_aa: CASSLGGKGYTF; cdr3_nt: TGTGCCAGCAGCTTAGGAGGGAAAGGCTACACCTTC
d_call: TRBD1; v_call: TRBV7-2; clone_size: .; j_call: TRBJ1-3; cdr3_aa: CASSSVTGSAGNTIYF; cdr3_nt: TGTGCCAGCAGCTCGGTGACAGGGAGCGCTGGAAACACCATATATTTT
d_call: TRBD2; v_call: TRBV5-4; clone_size: .; j_call: TRBJ2-1; cdr3_aa: CASSPLSTSGNNEQFF; cdr3_nt: TGTGCCAGCAGCCCCTTGAGTACTAGCGGCAACAATGAGCAGTTCTTC
d_call: TRBD2; v_call: TRBV7-3; clone_size: .; j_call: TRBJ2-3; cdr3_aa: CASSLDPEPGLVVPHSTDTQYF; cdr3_nt: TGTGCCAGCAGCTTAGATCCTGAACCGGGACTAGTGGTCCCCCATAGCACAGATACGCAGTATTTT
d_call: .; v_call: TRBV18; clone_size: .; j_call: TRBJ1-1; cdr3_aa: CASSPGGRETEAFF; cdr3_nt: TGTGCCAGCTCACCAGGGGGCAGGGAGACTGAAGCTTTCTTT
d_call: TRBD1; v_call: TRBV5-1; clone_size: once; j_call: TRBJ1-1; cdr3_aa: CASSLGTGGAGEAFF; cdr3_nt: TGCGCCAGCAGCTTGGGCACAGGGGGCGCCGGTGAAGCTTTCTTT
d_call: .; v_call: TRBV5-4; clone_size: .; j_call: TRBJ1-2; cdr3_aa: CASSLYRNNYGYTF; cdr3_nt: TGTGCCAGCAGCTTGTACAGAAATAACTATGGCTACACCTTC
d_call: TRBD1; v_call: TRBV30; clone_size: .; j_call: TRBJ2-2; cdr3_aa: CAQTGDTGELFF; cdr3_nt: TGTGCTCAGACAGGGGACACCGGGGAGCTGTTTTTT
d_call: .; v_call: TRBV10-1; clone_size: .; j_call: TRBJ2-2; cdr3_aa: CASCRIPGELFF; cdr3_nt: TGCGCCAGCTGCAGGATACCCGGGGAGCTGTTTTTT
d_call: .; v_call: TRBV7-3; clone_size: .; j_call: TRBJ2-5; cdr3_aa: CASSRSGEETQYF; cdr3_nt: TGTGCCAGCAGCCGTTCGGGGGAAGAGACCCAGTACTTC
d_call: .; v_call: TRBV30; clone_size: .; j_call: TRBJ1-5; cdr3_aa: CAWSVESGGNQPQHF; cdr3_nt: TGTGCCTGGAGTGTAGAGTCGGGGGGGAATCAGCCCCAGCATTTT
d_call: .; v_call: TRBV5-1; clone_size: .; j_call: TRBJ1-3; cdr3_aa: CASSLLQGVENTIYF; cdr3_nt: TGCGCCAGCAGCTTGCTCCAGGGTGTCGAAAACACCATATATTTT
d_call: .; v_call: TRBV1; clone_size: .; j_call: TRBJ2-1; cdr3_aa: CTSISASYNEQFF; cdr3_nt: TGCACCAGCATAAGCGCTTCCTACAATGAGCAGTTCTTC
d_call: .; v_call: TRBV5-5; clone_size: .; j_call: TRBJ1-1; cdr3_aa: CASSLMATEAFF; cdr3_nt: TGTGCCAGCAGCTTGATGGCAACTGAAGCTTTCTTT
d_call: TRBD2; v_call: TRBV5-1; clone_size: .; j_call: TRBJ2-2; cdr3_aa: CASSLEGLAANTGELFF; cdr3_nt: TGCGCCAGCAGCTTGGAGGGACTAGCGGCGAACACCGGGGAGCTGTTTTTT
d_call: TRBD2; v_call: TRBV13; clone_size: .; j_call: TRBJ2-7; cdr3_aa: CASSRRGGAEQYF; cdr3_nt: TGTGCCAGCAGCCGGCGGGGGGGCGCCGAGCAGTACTTC
d_call: TRBD1; v_call: TRBV25-1; clone_size: .; j_call: TRBJ1-6; cdr3_aa: CASSERGRFHNSPLHF; cdr3_nt: TGTGCCAGCAGTGAAAGGGGGCGCTTCCATAATTCACCCCTCCACTTT
d_call: .; v_call: TRBV29-1; clone_size: .; j_call: TRBJ2-2; cdr3_aa: CSVGVAGFHTGELFF; cdr3_nt: TGCAGCGTTGGGGTGGCAGGGTTCCACACCGGGGAGCTGTTTTTT
d_call: TRBD1; v_call: TRBV10-3; clone_size: .; j_call: TRBJ1-1; cdr3_aa: CAIRATGSNEAFF; cdr3_nt: TGTGCCATCAGAGCGACAGGGTCTAATGAAGCTTTCTTT
d_call: .; v_call: TRBV11-3; clone_size: .; j_call: TRBJ1-6; cdr3_aa: CASSFLNNRNSPLHF; cdr3_nt: TGTGCCAGCAGCTTCTTGAACAATCGCAATTCACCCCTCCACTTT
d_call: .; v_call: TRBV5-6; clone_size: .; j_call: TRBJ2-4; cdr3_aa: CASSLWGDKNIQYF; cdr3_nt: TGTGCCAGCAGCCTATGGGGAGACAAAAACATTCAGTACTTC
d_call: TRBD2; v_call: TRBV7-2; clone_size: .; j_call: TRBJ2-7; cdr3_aa: CASSRGTSGSYEQYF; cdr3_nt: TGTGCCAGCAGCAGAGGGACTAGCGGATCCTACGAGCAGTACTTC